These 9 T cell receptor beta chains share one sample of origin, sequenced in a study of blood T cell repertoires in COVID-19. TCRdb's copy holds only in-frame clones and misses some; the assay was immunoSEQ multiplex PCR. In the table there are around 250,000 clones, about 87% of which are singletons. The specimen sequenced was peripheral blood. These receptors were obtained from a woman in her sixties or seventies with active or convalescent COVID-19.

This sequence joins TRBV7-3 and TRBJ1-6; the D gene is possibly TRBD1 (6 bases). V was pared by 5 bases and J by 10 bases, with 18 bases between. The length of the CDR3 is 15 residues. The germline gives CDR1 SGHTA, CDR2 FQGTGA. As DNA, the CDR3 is TGTGCCAGCAGCCCCTTAGGGGGTCTAGGGTCACCCCTCCACTTT. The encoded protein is CASSPLGGLGSPLHF.

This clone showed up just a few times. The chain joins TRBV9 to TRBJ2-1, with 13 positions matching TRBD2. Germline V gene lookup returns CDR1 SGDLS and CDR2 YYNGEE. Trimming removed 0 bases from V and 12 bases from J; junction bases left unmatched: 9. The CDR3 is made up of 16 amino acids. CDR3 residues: CASSVAPGTSGVVQFF. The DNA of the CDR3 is TGTGCCAGCAGCGTAGCTCCCGGGACTAGCGGGGTGGTGCAGTTCTTC.

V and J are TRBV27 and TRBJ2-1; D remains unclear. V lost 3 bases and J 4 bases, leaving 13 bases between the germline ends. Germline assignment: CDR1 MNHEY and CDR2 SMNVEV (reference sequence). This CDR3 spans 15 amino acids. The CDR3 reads CASSFRGAEYNEQFF. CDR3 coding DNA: TGTGCCAGCAGTTTTCGAGGTGCGGAGTACAATGAGCAGTTCTTC.

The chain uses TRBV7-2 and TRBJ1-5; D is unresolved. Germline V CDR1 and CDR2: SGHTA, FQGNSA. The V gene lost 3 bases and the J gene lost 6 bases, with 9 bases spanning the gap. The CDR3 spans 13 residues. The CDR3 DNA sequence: TGTGCCAGCAGCTTCGAGACTAGTCAGCCCCAGCATTTT. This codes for CASSFETSQPQHF.

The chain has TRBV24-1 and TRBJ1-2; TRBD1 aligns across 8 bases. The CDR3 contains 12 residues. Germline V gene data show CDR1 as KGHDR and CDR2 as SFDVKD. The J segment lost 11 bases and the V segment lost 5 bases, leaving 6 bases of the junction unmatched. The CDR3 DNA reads TGTGCCACCAGTGTCTCAGGGGGCGCTTACACCTTC. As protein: CATSVSGGAYTF.

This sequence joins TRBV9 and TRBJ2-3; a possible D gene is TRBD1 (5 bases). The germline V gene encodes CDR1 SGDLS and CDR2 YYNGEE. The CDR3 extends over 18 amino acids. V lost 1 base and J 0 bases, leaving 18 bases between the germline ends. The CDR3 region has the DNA TGTGCCAGCAGCGTAAGGGCTCGGTGGGGCCCCAGCACAGATACGCAGTATTTT. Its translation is CASSVRARWGPSTDTQYF.

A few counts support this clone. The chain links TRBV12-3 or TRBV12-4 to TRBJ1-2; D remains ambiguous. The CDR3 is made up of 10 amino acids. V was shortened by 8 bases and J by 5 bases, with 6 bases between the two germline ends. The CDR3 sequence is CASGGYGYTF. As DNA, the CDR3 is TGTGCCAGCGGAGGGTATGGCTACACCTTC.

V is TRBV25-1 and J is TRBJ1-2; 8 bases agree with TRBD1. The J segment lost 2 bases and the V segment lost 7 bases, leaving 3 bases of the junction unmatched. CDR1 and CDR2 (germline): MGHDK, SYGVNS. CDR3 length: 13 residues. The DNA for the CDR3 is TGTGCCAGCATGCAGGGGGCGAACTATGGCTACACCTTC. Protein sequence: CASMQGANYGYTF.

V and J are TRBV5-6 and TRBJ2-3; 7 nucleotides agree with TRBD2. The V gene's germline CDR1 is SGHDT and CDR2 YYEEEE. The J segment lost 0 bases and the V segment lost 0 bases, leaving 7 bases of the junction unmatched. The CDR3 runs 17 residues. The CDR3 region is CASSLGGSIVSTDTQYF. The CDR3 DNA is TGTGCCAGCAGCTTGGGCGGGAGTATTGTTAGCACAGATACGCAGTATTTT.